These T cell receptor beta chains were read from a single sample in a study of cytomegalovirus exposure and HLA in healthy donors. The table came from immunoSEQ multiplex PCR; TCRdb's copy has only in-frame clones and leaves some out. The sample includes under 200,000 clones, around 77% of them seen just once. What was sequenced was PBMCs. Receptors were obtained from a man aged 55 to 70 in good health and CMV-seronegative. Both conserved end residues are part of each CDR3. The order of the fields is J gene, V gene, CDR3 protein.

TRBJ2-3	TRBV4-2	CASSPRTSGRADTQYF
TRBJ2-7	TRBV27	CASSSRGTGPYEQYF
TRBJ1-1	TRBV9	CASSVAQGNTEAFF
TRBJ2-1	TRBV11-2	CASSLGWEGRHEQFF
TRBJ1-2	TRBV28	CASSSALTGVGYGYTF
TRBJ2-7	TRBV19	CASSIGRGSYEQYF
TRBJ2-1	TRBV19	CASSLYPGDNEQFF
TRBJ1-1	TRBV27	CASSLGQGEAFF
TRBJ1-1	TRBV5-1	CASSSHTGGEAFF
TRBJ2-1	TRBV5-1	CASSSGQASSEQFF
TRBJ2-5	TRBV18	CASSPGQGTQETQYF
TRBJ1-4	TRBV5-1	CASSPNTATNEKLFF
TRBJ2-2	TRBV5-1	CASSFSASGGSTGELFF
TRBJ2-1	TRBV7-9	CASSPSGGDEQFF
TRBJ2-3	TRBV5-4	CASRPTGTPGDTQYF
TRBJ1-2	TRBV6-1	CASSEPGQGDGYTF
TRBJ2-7	TRBV5-1	CASSLAAGGSYEQYF
TRBJ2-5	TRBV10-3	CAIGQDQETQYF
TRBJ2-7	TRBV9	CASSETGNGEQYF
TRBJ2-5	TRBV19	CASSALRGQETQYF
TRBJ1-4	TRBV4-1	CASSQAGRTNPNEKLFF
TRBJ1-1	TRBV5-1	CASSRSWTDMNTEAFF
TRBJ2-7	TRBV6-5	CASRRSHEQYF
TRBJ2-7	TRBV5-6	CASSSQYEQYF
TRBJ1-5	TRBV28	CASTDRGRQPQHF
TRBJ2-5	TRBV19	CASSIGQGSETQYF
TRBJ2-7	TRBV6-5	CASSYDAGDSYEQYF
TRBJ2-2	TRBV7-9	CASSSRQGPYTGELFF
TRBJ1-1	TRBV7-9	CASSTTDRNTEAFF
TRBJ2-7	TRBV6-1	CANTIRQGRYYEQYF
TRBJ1-4	TRBV19	CASSRGQGFEKLFF
TRBJ1-1	TRBV20-1	CSPRQGTAAFF
TRBJ2-7	TRBV6-1	CASSAAVAGGEQYF
TRBJ2-1	TRBV5-1	CASSSGQGSYNEQFF
TRBJ2-1	TRBV29-1	CSGKAGSYNEQFF
TRBJ2-7	TRBV7-9	CASSLRTAYEQYF
TRBJ1-5	TRBV19	CASSIGGRVNQPQHF
TRBJ2-3	TRBV6-5	CASKRTGREGTQYF
TRBJ2-3	TRBV4-1	CASSQGRGPRDTQYF
TRBJ1-3	TRBV5-1	CASSFLGALGNTIYF
TRBJ2-1	TRBV6-1	CASGLAGGSEQFF
TRBJ1-2	TRBV2	CASNRQVLPGYTF
TRBJ1-6	TRBV2	CASTPGNSPLHF
TRBJ1-1	TRBV4-1	CASSQEEGPLGNTEAFF
TRBJ2-1	TRBV5-4	CASSLTSGGSSYNEQFF
TRBJ1-1	TRBV18	CASSRTGGTNTEAFF
TRBJ2-3	TRBV10-3	CAISGTLAGVRDTQYF